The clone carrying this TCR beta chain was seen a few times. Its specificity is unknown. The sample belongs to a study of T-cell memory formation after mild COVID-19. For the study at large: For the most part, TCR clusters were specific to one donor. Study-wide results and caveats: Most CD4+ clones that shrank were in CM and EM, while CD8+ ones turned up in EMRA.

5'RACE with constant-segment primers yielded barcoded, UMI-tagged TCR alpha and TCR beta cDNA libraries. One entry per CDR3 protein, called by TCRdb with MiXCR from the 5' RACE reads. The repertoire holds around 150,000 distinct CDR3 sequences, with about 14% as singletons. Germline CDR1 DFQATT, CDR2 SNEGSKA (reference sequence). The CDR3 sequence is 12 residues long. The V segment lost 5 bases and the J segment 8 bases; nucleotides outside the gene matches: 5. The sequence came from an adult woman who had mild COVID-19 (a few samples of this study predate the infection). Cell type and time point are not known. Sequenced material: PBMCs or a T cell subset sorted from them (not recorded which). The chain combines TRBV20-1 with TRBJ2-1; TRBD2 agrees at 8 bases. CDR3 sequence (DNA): TGCAGTGCTGCGGGGGGCCGGGATGAGCAGTTCTTC. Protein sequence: CSAAGGRDEQFF.